The 27 T cell receptor beta chains in this list originate from one sample, sequenced in a study of T cells in Graves' hyperthyroidism and ophthalmopathy. RNA transcripts served as the template for amplifying TCR beta CDR3 regions. First-round RT-PCR with HTBI primers amplified the TCR CDR3 region. One entry per CDR3 protein, called by TCRdb with MiXCR from the multiplex PCR reads. The data contain under 650,000 distinct CDR3 sequences, roughly 15% of them singletons. Sequencing used blood. The receptors were gathered from a woman aged 25 to 39 with Graves' hyperthyroidism.

This clonotype was observed a few times. The rearrangement links TRBV19 to TRBJ1-4, with D hard to call. Per the germline V gene, CDR1 is LNHDA and CDR2 is SQIVND (reference sequence). This CDR3 contains 14 residues. V lost 7 bases and J lost 5, with 14 bases in between. The DNA for the CDR3 is TGTGCCAGTAATGGAGGGATTCTAAATGAAAAACTGTTTTTT. This gives the protein CASNGGILNEKLFF. Looking up the rest from reference TRBV19 and TRBJ1-4 gives the full variable domain: DGGITQSPKYLFRKEGQNVTLSCEQNLNHDAMYWYRQDPGQGLRLIYYSQIVNDFQKGDIAEGYSVSREKKESFPLTVTSAQKNPTAFYLCASNGGILNEKLFFGSGTQLSVL.

V gene TRBV7-3 combines with J gene TRBJ2-1, with 7 positions matching TRBD2. J was trimmed by 5 bases and V by 3 bases; bases with no gene match: 7. The CDR3 spans 15 residues. Germline-derived CDR1 and CDR2 are SGHTA and FQGTGA. The CDR3 nucleotides read TGTGCCAGCAGCTTTATAGGGACTACAGACAATGAGCAGTTCTTC. This gives the protein CASSFIGTTDNEQFF.

This clonotype has more than one count but fewer than ten. V usage is TRBV7-9 and J usage is TRBJ1-2; D gene unclear. CDR3 length: 13 amino acids. CDR1 is SEHNR, CDR2 FQNEAQ, per germline (reference sequence). Trimming removed 6 bases at V and 5 bases at J, with 13 bases between. CDR3 region: CASRPDRSYGYTF. The DNA for the CDR3 is TGTGCCAGCAGGCCCGACCGTTCTTATGGCTACACCTTC.

This clonotype was counted at least ten times. The gene calls are TRBV30 and TRBJ2-4, with 11 bases lining up with TRBD1. In germline, CDR1 is GTSNPN, CDR2 SVGIG (reference sequence). V gave up 5 bases and J gave up 7 bases; unmatched junction bases: 10. This CDR3 is built from 15 residues. Written as DNA, the CDR3 is TGTGCCTGGGATGCCGGGGGGACAGGGGGGAACATTCAGTACTTC. Translated: CAWDAGGTGGNIQYF. Variable domain in full (rest from reference TRBV30 and TRBJ2-4): SQTIHQWPATLVQPVGSPLSLECTVEGTSNPNLYWYRQAAGRGLQLLFYSVGIGQISSEVPQNLSASRPQDRQFILSSKKLLLSDSGFYLCAWDAGGTGGNIQYFGAGTRLSVL.

The chain couples TRBV6-1 to TRBJ2-2; TRBD2 matches at 7 bases. The CDR3 contains 15 residues. The germline V gene encodes CDR1 MNHNS and CDR2 SASEGT. Trimming removed 8 bases from V and 4 bases from J; junction bases left unmatched: 10. CDR3 in amino acids: CASGEGRGGTGELFF. The DNA for the CDR3 is TGTGCCAGCGGGGAGGGCCGCGGAGGCACCGGGGAGCTGTTTTTT.

Many counts were recorded for this clonotype. For the CDR3, the DNA is TGTGCCAGCACCCGCGGGACTAGCGGTTGGAATGAGCAGTTCTTC. It yields the protein CASTRGTSGWNEQFF. The chain carries TRBV12-3 or TRBV12-4 and TRBJ2-1; 11 positions match TRBD2. V trimming: 7 bases; J trimming: 7 bases; junction bases outside the gene matches: 9. This CDR3 region has 15 residues.

This clonotype has more than one count but fewer than ten. Here the CDR3 DNA reads TGTGCCAGCAGTTCGGACGGAGGTTACGAGCAGTACTTC. This codes for CASSSDGGYEQYF. V gene TRBV12-3 or TRBV12-4 combines with J gene TRBJ2-7; TRBD2 might be the D (5 bases). This CDR3 is 13 amino acids long. V lost 4 bases, J lost 4 bases, and 11 bases lay in between.

This clonotype was recorded at least ten times. The chain has TRBV6-2 or TRBV6-3 and TRBJ1-1, with 9 bases that match TRBD1. This CDR3 is 14 amino acids long. The V and J ends lost 6 bases and 4 bases, in that order; junction bases with no gene match: 6. CDR1 and CDR2 from the germline V gene are MNHEY and SVGEGT. The CDR3 loop reads CASSSTGGRTEAFF. In DNA form, the CDR3 reads TGTGCCAGCAGCTCCACAGGGGGCCGCACTGAAGCTTTCTTT.

This clonotype was seen a handful of times. The gene calls are TRBV19 and TRBJ2-7; 7 bases align to TRBD2. With 5 bases clipped from V and 4 bases from J, the junction kept 8 bases outside the gene matches. The CDR3 is 14 residues long. The germline CDR1 and CDR2 sequences are LNHDA and SQIVND (reference sequence). The CDR3 loop reads CASSWSSGRYEQYF. The CDR3 DNA reads as TGTGCCAGTAGTTGGTCTAGCGGACGTTACGAGCAGTACTTC.

This clonotype has a handful of counts. Germline is not matched at one junction end, which may reflect a read error. V usage is TRBV12-3 or TRBV12-4 and J usage is TRBJ2-3; TRBD2 matches 9 bases. The CDR3 extends over 14 amino acids. The CDR3 spells CANSLAGGADTQYF. Written as DNA, the CDR3 is TGTGCCAACAGTTTGGCGGGAGGGGCAGATACGCAGTATTTT.

This clonotype has ten or more counts. The CDR3: CASSLDPPITEAFF. For the CDR3, the DNA is TGTGCCAGCAGCTTAGACCCCCCGATCACTGAAGCTTTCTTT. The chain is built from TRBV11-2 and TRBJ1-1; D is unclear. V was pared by 0 bases and J by 4 bases, with 9 bases between. Germline V CDR1 and CDR2: SGHAT, FQNNGV. The CDR3 sequence is 14 residues long.

This clonotype was seen many times. V gene TRBV10-3 combines with J gene TRBJ1-2, with D tentatively TRBD1 (5 bases). The V end was cut by 4 bases, the J end by 3 bases, with 6 bases between. Germline lookup yields CDR1 ENHRY and CDR2 SYGVKD. The CDR3 covers 12 residues. CDR3 in DNA: TGTGCCATCAGTGTCAGGGACTATGGCTACACCTTC. It specifies CAISVRDYGYTF.

This sequence joins TRBV10-3 and TRBJ2-7; 8 nucleotides align to TRBD1. The germline V gene encodes CDR1 ENHRY and CDR2 SYGVKD. V gave up 9 bases and J gave up 4 bases; unmatched junction bases: 5. The CDR3 is 12 amino acids. The CDR3 DNA reads as TGTGCCATAGGGACAGGAAGATACGAGCAGTACTTC. This translates into CAIGTGRYEQYF.

The rearrangement links TRBV2 to TRBJ2-2; no firm D call. V shed 6 bases and J shed 5 bases, with 16 bases lying between them. In germline, CDR1 is SNHLY, CDR2 FYNNEI. This CDR3 has 15 residues. The CDR3 sequence: CASRAGSHWTGELFF. In nucleotides, the CDR3 is TGTGCCAGCAGAGCAGGATCACACTGGACCGGGGAGCTGTTTTTT.

The chain recombines TRBV15 with TRBJ1-3; maybe TRBD1 (5 bases). Trimming stripped 0 bases from V and 0 bases from J, with 6 bases between. Per germline, CDR1 LNHNV and CDR2 YYDKDF (reference sequence). The CDR3 contains 15 residues. CDR3 bases: TGTGCCACCAGCAGAGATACAGGCTCTGGAAACACCATATATTTT. It specifies CATSRDTGSGNTIYF.

This clonotype has a single count. The chain couples TRBV7-9 to TRBJ2-7, with a tentative D call TRBD2 (6 bases). V lost 4 bases, J lost 0 bases, and 13 bases lay in between. There are 15 residues in the CDR3. In germline, CDR1 is SEHNR, CDR2 FQNEAQ (reference sequence). As DNA, the CDR3 is TGTGCCAGCAGCTCCTTTAGCGGAAACTCCTACGAGCAGTACTTC. As protein: CASSSFSGNSYEQYF.

The CDR3 region has the DNA TGTGCCAGTAGTATTGGGGACGGAGACAATGAGCAGTTCTTC. Its protein is CASSIGDGDNEQFF. The chain combines TRBV19 with TRBJ2-1; the D gene could be TRBD1 or TRBD2 (5 bases each). Between the trimmed V and J ends, which lost 3 bases and 5 bases, there was a span of 11 bases. The V gene's germline CDR1 is LNHDA and CDR2 SQIVND (reference sequence). CDR3 length: 14 amino acids.

This chain joins TRBV12-3 or TRBV12-4 and TRBJ2-1, with D hard to call. CDR3 size: 11 residues. V was pared by 3 bases and J by 8 bases, with 5 bases between. The DNA of the CDR3 is TGTGCCAGCAGTTTCACCGATGAGCAGTTCTTC. It specifies CASSFTDEQFF.

At least ten counts were recorded for this clonotype. The J gene is TRBJ2-2, the V gene TRBV2; TRBD1 matches 9 bases. J lost 5 bases, V lost 6 bases, and 1 base had no gene match. Germline values: CDR1 SNHLY, CDR2 FYNNEI. The CDR3 consists of 13 residues. Written as DNA, the CDR3 is TGTGCCAGCAGGGACAGGGGTACCGGGGAGCTGTTTTTT. Amino acid sequence: CASRDRGTGELFF.

The V gene is TRBV24-1, the J gene TRBJ2-1; D call uncertain. Trimming stripped 1 base from V and 9 bases from J, with 9 bases between. From germline, CDR1 is KGHDR and CDR2 SFDVKD. This CDR3 spans 13 amino acids. The CDR3 spells CATSDLTFSEQFF. CDR3 coding DNA: TGTGCCACCAGTGATTTAACATTTAGTGAGCAGTTCTTC.

This clonotype was recorded at least ten times. This chain joins TRBV20-1 and TRBJ2-3, with no clear D. V gave up 5 bases and J gave up 2 bases, with 8 bases separating them. CDR1 is DFQATT and CDR2 is SNEGSKA in the germline V gene (reference sequence). The CDR3 is 12 amino acids. The CDR3 region is CSAPPPTDTQYF. Written as DNA, the CDR3 is TGCAGTGCTCCTCCCCCCACAGATACGCAGTATTTT.

V gene TRBV6-1 combines with J gene TRBJ1-5, with D maybe TRBD1 (5 bases). There are 13 residues in the CDR3. CDR1 is MNHNS, CDR2 SASEGT, per germline. V was cut by 6 bases and J by 5 bases, with 11 bases left in between. CDR3 region: CASSRDGYQPQHF. The CDR3 coding sequence is TGTGCCAGCAGCCGGGACGGTTATCAGCCCCAGCATTTT.

This clonotype was picked up many times. The rearrangement joins TRBV27 to TRBJ1-5; TRBD1 aligns across 9 bases. V shed 5 bases and J 5 bases; nucleotides not matched to a gene: 13. The germline V gene has CDR1 MNHEY and CDR2 SMNVEV (reference sequence). The CDR3 is 17 amino acids. The CDR3 loop is CASSVYRDRDLDQPQHF. CDR3 nucleotides: TGTGCCAGCAGTGTATACCGGGACAGGGATTTGGATCAGCCCCAGCATTTT.

The rearrangement uses TRBV2 and TRBJ1-2; 7 nucleotides align to TRBD1. V lost 6 bases and J lost 2; bases outside the gene matches: 9. The CDR3 contains 15 residues. CDR1 and CDR2 from the germline V gene are SNHLY and FYNNEI. The CDR3 loop is CASRPTGDRNYGYTF. Here the CDR3 DNA reads TGTGCCAGCAGACCCACAGGGGATCGGAACTATGGCTACACCTTC.

The chain combines TRBV4-1 with TRBJ1-4; the D gene is possibly TRBD1 (6 bases). V lost 0 bases to trimming and J lost 2 bases, with 13 bases between them. Germline CDR1 MGHRA, CDR2 YSYEKL. The CDR3 spans 17 residues. The CDR3 DNA reads as TGCGCCAGCAGCCAAGATCGGGGGGCAGTCACTAATGAAAAACTGTTTTTT. The encoded protein is CASSQDRGAVTNEKLFF.

This clonotype was seen at least ten times. The chain has TRBV12-3 or TRBV12-4 and TRBJ2-1; D unresolved. The CDR3 loop spans 15 amino acids. V lost 7 bases to trimming and J lost 4 bases, with 17 bases between them. In nucleotides, the CDR3 is TGTGCCAGCACCCCGAGTCTCTGGGAATACAATGAGCAGTTCTTC. This sequence encodes CASTPSLWEYNEQFF.

This clonotype was seen only once. This chain links TRBV11-1 with TRBJ2-7, with TRBD2 matching over 10 bases. Germline lookup yields CDR1 SGHAT and CDR2 FQDESV (reference sequence). CDR3 length: 16 residues. After removal of 5 bases from V and 5 bases from J, the junction contained 12 bases not matched to a gene. Here the CDR3 DNA reads TGTGCCAGCAGCGTTTATCCTAGCGGGAGTTACGACGAGCAGTACTTC. Protein product: CASSVYPSGSYDEQYF.